This T cell receptor beta chain was sequenced during a study of blood T cell repertoires in COVID-19. Study context: Sources were T cells, B-cell-depleted T cells, or PBMCs; the material itself was cDNA or gDNA.

Trimming cost V 5 bases and J 8 bases; bases outside gene matches: 12. Germline-derived CDR1 and CDR2 are SEHNR and FQNEAQ (reference sequence). The CDR3 is 15 amino acids. Study processing details: Estimated nucleated cell counts came from reference gene primer amplification. Generated by immunoSEQ multiplex PCR, the TCRdb table keeps only in-frame clones and is missing some. The V and J calls and the clone size are those of that table, but D and trimming were determined from the DNA. The data contain 120,000 or so clones, 65% to 90% of them seen just once; the ten biggest clones take up 25% to 30%.

Input material: peripheral blood. The receptor was isolated from a woman over 75 with acute or convalescent COVID-19. This chain connects TRBV7-9 to TRBJ1-2; 9 bases match TRBD1. In nucleotides, the CDR3 is TGTGCCAGCAGCACCTTGACAGGGGGATCGGGCGGCTACACCTTC. Translating it yields CASSTLTGGSGGYTF.